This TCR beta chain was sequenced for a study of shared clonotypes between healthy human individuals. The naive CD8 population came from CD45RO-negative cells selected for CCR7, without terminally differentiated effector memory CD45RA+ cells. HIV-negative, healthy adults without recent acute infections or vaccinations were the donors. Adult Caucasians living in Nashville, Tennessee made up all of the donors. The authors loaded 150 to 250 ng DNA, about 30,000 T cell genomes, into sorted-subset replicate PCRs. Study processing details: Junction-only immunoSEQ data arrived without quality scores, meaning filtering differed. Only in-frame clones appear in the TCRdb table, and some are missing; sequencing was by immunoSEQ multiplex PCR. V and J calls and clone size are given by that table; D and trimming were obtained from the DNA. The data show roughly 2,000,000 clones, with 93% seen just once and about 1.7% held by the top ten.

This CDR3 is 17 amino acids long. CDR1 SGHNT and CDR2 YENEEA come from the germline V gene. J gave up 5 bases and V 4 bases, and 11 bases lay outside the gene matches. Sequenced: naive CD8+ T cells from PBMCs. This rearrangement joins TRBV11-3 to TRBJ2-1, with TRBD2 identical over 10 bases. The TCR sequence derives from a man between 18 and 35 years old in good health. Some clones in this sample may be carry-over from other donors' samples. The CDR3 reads CASSSPRSGRGDNEQFF. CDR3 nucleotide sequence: TGTGCCAGCAGCTCCCCGAGGAGCGGGAGGGGGGACAATGAGCAGTTCTTC.